The next 24 T cell receptor beta chains were all read from a single sample in a study of PD-L1 blockade in urothelial cancer. Noted time point: pretreatment peripheral blood. Profiled with immunoSEQ multiplex PCR; TCRdb holds only in-frame clones, not every one. The repertoire includes tens of thousands of clones, around four fifths of them detected once, and 5.5% to 7.5% sits in the top ten. This specimen consisted of PBMCs, obtained around atezolizumab (anti-PD-L1) treatment. The receptors stem from a man aged 40-49 years with urothelial cancer.

The chain carries TRBV28 and TRBJ2-3; 10 nucleotides match TRBD1. J gave up 3 bases and V 4 bases, and 7 bases lay outside the gene matches. Looked up from germline, CDR1 is MDHEN and CDR2 is SYDVKM. The CDR3 has 16 residues. This CDR3 is CASSSPTGQGTDTQYF. DNA for the CDR3: TGTGCCAGCAGTTCCCCGACGGGACAGGGGACAGATACGCAGTATTTT.

The table lists this clone with a count of one. This chain uses TRBV5-1 with TRBJ2-1, with TRBD1 as a possible D gene (5 bases). This CDR3 comprises 12 residues. V was trimmed by 2 bases and J by 8 bases, leaving 8 bases between them. From germline, CDR1 is SGHRS and CDR2 YFSETQ. The CDR3 DNA sequence: TGCGCCAGCAGCTTCCCAGGGTATGAGCAGTTCTTC. Its protein is CASSFPGYEQFF.

The chain combines TRBV7-2 with TRBJ2-7; 7 nucleotides align to TRBD2. The CDR3 totals 17 residues. V trimming: 2 bases; J trimming: 3 bases; junction bases outside the gene matches: 13. The germline V gene encodes CDR1 SGHTA and CDR2 FQGNSA. The CDR3 region has the DNA TGTGCCAGCAGCTTACAAAGTAAATCGAGCGGGATCTACGAGCAGTACTTC. It codes for CASSLQSKSSGIYEQYF.

This clone has only one observation. The chain links TRBV7-9 to TRBJ2-5, with 10 nucleotides matching TRBD1. V trimming: 5 bases; J trimming: 5 bases; junction bases outside the gene matches: 5. This CDR3 region has 14 residues. The germline V gene has CDR1 SEHNR and CDR2 FQNEAQ (reference sequence). The CDR3 DNA reads as TGTGCCAGCAGCGACGGACAGGGGGGGGAGACCCAGTACTTC. It codes for CASSDGQGGETQYF.

This chain uses TRBV14 with TRBJ2-2; 8 bases agree with TRBD1. There are 15 residues in the CDR3. After removal of 1 base from V and 7 bases from J, the junction contained 5 bases not matched to a gene. The germline V gene has CDR1 SGHDN and CDR2 FVKESK. In DNA, the CDR3 is TGTGCCAGCAGCCAAGTCCAGGGGGCTTTCGGGGAGCTGTTTTTT. This translates into CASSQVQGAFGELFF.

This chain links TRBV6-6 with TRBJ2-7; 10 bases fit TRBD1. Germline CDR1 MNHNY, CDR2 SVGAGI (reference sequence). V shed 6 bases, J shed 4 bases, and the junction held 9 bases outside the gene matches. The CDR3 covers 15 residues. CDR3 amino acids: CASRLGQGGPYEQYF. The CDR3 region has the DNA TGTGCCAGCAGATTAGGACAGGGGGGCCCTTACGAGCAGTACTTC.

V usage is TRBV5-1 and J usage is TRBJ2-5; TRBD2 is a possible D gene (6 bases). This CDR3 is 16 amino acids long. The germline gives CDR1 SGHRS, CDR2 YFSETQ. The ends were cut back, 4 bases at V and 2 bases at J, with 18 bases in the middle. The CDR3 is CASSPGEILGQETQYF. The CDR3 region has the DNA TGCGCCAGCAGCCCGGGGGAGATACTCGGACAAGAGACCCAGTACTTC.

V gene TRBV2 combines with J gene TRBJ2-1; D might be TRBD2 (5 bases). V shed 7 bases and J shed 10 bases, with 17 bases lying between them. This CDR3 is built from 13 residues. Germline CDR1 reads SNHLY; CDR2 reads FYNNEI. The CDR3 nucleotides are TGTGCCAGCAAAGGACTTCCAGAGAGGGAGCAGTTCTTC. Its protein is CASKGLPEREQFF. Complete variable domain (other parts from reference TRBV2 and TRBJ2-1): EPEVTQTPSHQVTQMGQEVILRCVPISNHLYFYWYRQILGQKVEFLVSFYNNEISEKSEIFDDQFSVERPDGSNFTLKIRSTKLEDSAMYFCASKGLPEREQFFGPGTRLTVL.

This clone was seen once. The chain employs TRBV5-1 and TRBJ2-2, with D hard to call. Trimming removed 6 bases at V and 5 bases at J, with 17 bases between. CDR3 length: 15 residues. Germline V gene sequence: CDR1 SGHRS, CDR2 YFSETQ. CDR3: CASILQAGTTGELFF. CDR3 DNA sequence: TGCGCCAGCATCCTTCAAGCAGGAACTACCGGGGAGCTGTTTTTT.

The V and J genes are TRBV11-2 and TRBJ2-7, with a weak D call TRBD1 (6 bases). Looked up from germline, CDR1 is SGHAT and CDR2 is FQNNGV. This CDR3 is built from 15 residues. Trimming removed 1 base at V and 2 bases at J, with 12 bases between. CDR3 nucleotide sequence: TGTGCCAGCAGCTTAGGGTGGGCAGGGGCCTACGAGCAGTACTTC. The encoded protein is CASSLGWAGAYEQYF.

The V call is TRBV6-5, the J call TRBJ1-2; D may be TRBD1 (5 bases). Trimming took 6 bases from V and 4 from J, leaving 12 bases between them. This CDR3 has 13 residues. Germline-derived CDR1 and CDR2 are MNHEY and SVGAGI. The CDR3 sequence is CASRQTVSYGYTF. The CDR3 nucleotides read TGTGCCAGCAGGCAGACAGTCTCCTATGGCTACACCTTC.

This rearrangement joins TRBV5-1 to TRBJ1-1; 7 bases are a match to TRBD1. The germline V gene has CDR1 SGHRS and CDR2 YFSETQ. This CDR3 comprises 15 residues. The ends lost 8 bases at V and 3 bases at J; junction bases unmatched: 13. DNA for the CDR3: TGCGCCAGACAGGGGCGAGGATCACATTACACTGAAGCTTTCTTT. Translation gives CARQGRGSHYTEAFF. The whole variable domain, remainder taken from reference TRBV5-1 and TRBJ1-1, is KAGVTQTPRYLIKTRGQQVTLSCSPISGHRSVSWYQQTPGQGLQFLFEYFSETQRNKGNFPGRFSGRQFSNSRSEMNVSTLELGDSALYLCARQGRGSHYTEAFFGQGTRLTVV.

The V and J genes are TRBV14 and TRBJ2-1; 7 bases map to TRBD1. The CDR3 runs to 13 residues. The junction had 4 bases not matched to a gene; V was cut back by 4 bases and J by 7 bases. The V gene's germline CDR1 is SGHDN and CDR2 FVKESK. This CDR3 is CASSRTQGNEQFF. CDR3 coding DNA: TGTGCCAGCAGCCGGACACAGGGGAATGAGCAGTTCTTC.

V and J are TRBV5-1 and TRBJ2-1; D is unresolved. Per the germline V gene, CDR1 is SGHRS and CDR2 is YFSETQ. Between the trimmed V and J ends, which lost 2 bases and 0 bases, there was a span of 18 bases. This CDR3 is built from 18 residues. The CDR3 DNA follows: TGCGCCAGCAGCTTCTTACGACTCGGCGGAAGCTCCTACAATGAGCAGTTCTTC. It codes for CASSFLRLGGSSYNEQFF.

The chain joins TRBV19 to TRBJ1-2; D is perhaps TRBD1 (5 bases). Germline-derived CDR1 and CDR2 are LNHDA and SQIVND (reference sequence). This CDR3 has 13 residues. The germline V and J ends were trimmed by 7 bases and 3 bases, with 12 bases remaining between them. CDR3 sequence reads: CASNNGGDYGYTF. In nucleotides, the CDR3 is TGTGCCAGTAATAACGGGGGTGACTATGGCTACACCTTC.

CDR3 region: CASSRQGNEQYF. The CDR3 nucleotides read TGCGCCAGCAGCAGACAGGGGAACGAGCAGTACTTC. The V call is TRBV5-1, the J call TRBJ2-7, with TRBD1 matching over 8 bases. Germline trimming cut 4 bases from V and 5 bases from J; bases unmatched to any gene: 2. Germline values: CDR1 SGHRS, CDR2 YFSETQ. There are 12 residues in the CDR3.

CDR3 sequence: CASSDPSGGQETQYF. The CDR3 DNA is TGCGCCAGCAGCGACCCTAGCGGAGGCCAAGAGACCCAGTACTTC. This sequence joins TRBV5-1 and TRBJ2-5, with 7 bases identical to TRBD2. CDR3 size: 15 residues. Unmatched junction bases numbered 7, after V lost 4 bases and J lost 1 base. Germline assignment: CDR1 SGHRS and CDR2 YFSETQ.

The rearrangement links TRBV29-1 to TRBJ2-7; the D is unclear. CDR3 length: 13 residues. The V gene's germline CDR1 is SQVTM and CDR2 ANQGSEA. The germline V and J ends were trimmed by 1 base and 2 bases, with 9 bases remaining between them. As DNA, the CDR3 is TGCAGCGTTGAAGGCCCTGAGCCCTACGAGCAGTACTTC. It encodes CSVEGPEPYEQYF.

V usage is TRBV29-1 and J usage is TRBJ1-1, with 7 nucleotides matching TRBD1. CDR1 is SQVTM, CDR2 ANQGSEA, per germline. V gave up 6 bases and J gave up 2 bases; unmatched junction bases: 15. CDR3 length: 16 amino acids. CDR3 in amino acids: CSVWGQRWGVNTEAFF. The CDR3, as DNA: TGCAGCGTATGGGGACAGAGGTGGGGGGTCAACACTGAAGCTTTCTTT.

The V gene is TRBV7-2, the J gene TRBJ1-3, with no clear D. The germline CDR1 and CDR2 sequences are SGHTA and FQGNSA. Between the trimmed V and J ends, which lost 1 base and 0 bases, there was a span of 7 bases. This CDR3 region has 15 residues. The CDR3 reads CASSLEPSSGNTIYF. The CDR3 nucleotides are TGTGCCAGCAGCTTAGAACCCAGCTCTGGAAACACCATATATTTT.

J is TRBJ2-7 and V is TRBV11-3; D not certain. This CDR3 comprises 13 residues. Germline CDR1 is SGHNT and CDR2 is YENEEA. Trimming left V 3 bases short and J 3 bases short, with 9 bases between. CDR3 nucleotides: TGTGCCAGCAGCTTCTGGTCAGGCTACGAGCAGTACTTC. Translated: CASSFWSGYEQYF.

This clone was observed a few times. This sequence joins TRBV14 and TRBJ1-1; maybe TRBD1 (6 bases). The length of the CDR3 is 13 residues. Germline CDR1 SGHDN, CDR2 FVKESK. Trimming cost V 1 base and J 8 bases, with 11 bases left between them. CDR3 in amino acids: CASSQGTVTEAFF. The CDR3 DNA reads as TGTGCCAGCAGCCAAGGGACAGTCACAGAAGCTTTCTTT. The variable domain in full, completed from reference TRBV14 and TRBJ1-1, reads EAGVTQFPSHSVIEKGQTVTLRCDPISGHDNLYWYRRVMGKEIKFLLHFVKESKQDESGMPNNRFLAERTGGTYSTLKVQPAELEDSGVYFCASSQGTVTEAFFGQGTRLTVV.

A few counts support this clone. This rearrangement joins TRBV7-6 to TRBJ2-1; the match to TRBD2 covers 10 bases. CDR1 is SGHVS and CDR2 is FNYEAQ in the germline V gene. V trimming: 8 bases; J trimming: 2 bases; junction bases outside the gene matches: 9. This CDR3 has 16 amino acids. The CDR3 DNA sequence: TGTGCCAGCGAAAGACTAGCGGGTTCTCCCTACAATGAGCAGTTCTTC. Protein sequence: CASERLAGSPYNEQFF.

The chain links TRBV19 to TRBJ1-5, with TRBD1 matching over 8 bases. The CDR3 covers 13 residues. The V gene end was trimmed by 6 bases and the J gene end by 5 bases; junction bases not matched to a gene: 3. CDR1 and CDR2 from the germline V gene are LNHDA and SQIVND (reference sequence). CDR3 sequence (DNA): TGTGCCAGTAGAAAGACAGGGGATCAGCCCCAGCATTTT. Translation gives CASRKTGDQPQHF.